Each of the 32 T cell receptor beta chains below was sequenced from the same sample in a study of blood T cell repertoires in COVID-19. Assay used: immunoSEQ multiplex PCR; TCRdb lists only in-frame clones, some missing. The sample yields a few hundred thousand clones, roughly nine tenths seen once. Source material: peripheral blood. The receptor source for this set is a young man with active or convalescent COVID-19.

The chain uses TRBV19 and TRBJ2-7, with 7 nucleotides matching TRBD1. The J segment lost 4 bases and the V segment lost 2 bases, leaving 8 bases of the junction unmatched. CDR3 length: 15 residues. Germline V gene data show CDR1 as LNHDA and CDR2 as SQIVND (reference sequence). CDR3 DNA: TGTGCCAGTAGTATACAAGAGGGGGCTGAGTACGAGCAGTACTTC. It encodes CASSIQEGAEYEQYF.

The rearrangement links TRBV7-3 to TRBJ2-1; TRBD2 might be the D (5 bases). Germline V gene sequence: CDR1 SGHTA, CDR2 FQGTGA. Trimming removed 5 bases at V and 8 bases at J, with 13 bases between. This CDR3 region has 13 residues. The CDR3 region is CASSPTGVDEQFF. DNA of the CDR3: TGTGCCAGCAGCCCCACCGGGGTTGATGAGCAGTTCTTC.

The V gene is TRBV2, the J gene TRBJ2-3; 8 bases are a match to TRBD2. The V segment lost 5 bases and the J segment 5 bases; nucleotides outside the gene matches: 9. The germline V gene has CDR1 SNHLY and CDR2 FYNNEI. The CDR3 is 15 amino acids. CDR3 sequence (DNA): TGTGCCAGCAGTTTGGGAGCGGGGGTCATAGATACGCAGTATTTT. The encoded protein is CASSLGAGVIDTQYF.

This chain joins TRBV6-4 and TRBJ2-1, with D tentatively TRBD1 (5 bases). The germline CDR1 and CDR2 sequences are MRHNA and SNTAGT. With 6 bases removed from V and 9 bases from J, the gap between germline ends came to 12 bases. This CDR3 is 12 amino acids long. CDR3 in amino acids: CASRDSYGEQFF. As DNA, the CDR3 is TGTGCCAGCAGAGACAGCTACGGTGAGCAGTTCTTC.

This chain links TRBV30 with TRBJ1-2, with a weak D call TRBD1 (6 bases). Germline V gene sequence: CDR1 GTSNPN, CDR2 SVGIG (reference sequence). The V and J ends lost 0 bases and 8 bases respectively, with 10 bases between them. The CDR3 consists of 12 residues. The CDR3 DNA reads TGTGCCTGGAGTGTACCGGGGGGCGGCTACACCTTC. This translates into CAWSVPGGGYTF.

V is TRBV5-1 and J is TRBJ2-5; D is perhaps TRBD1 (6 bases). Trimming took off 4 bases at V and 5 bases at J, with 9 bases between the two ends. Germline V gene sequence: CDR1 SGHRS, CDR2 YFSETQ. CDR3 length: 12 amino acids. The CDR3 sequence: CASSRTEETQYF. The CDR3 coding sequence is TGCGCCAGCAGCCGGACAGAGGAGACCCAGTACTTC.

The chain employs TRBV7-3 and TRBJ2-1; no reliable D call. From germline, CDR1 is SGHTA and CDR2 FQGTGA. The CDR3 has 15 amino acids. V lost 5 bases and J 8 bases, leaving 19 bases between the germline ends. The CDR3 reads CASSATAGSRDEQFF. CDR3 nucleotides: TGTGCCAGCAGCGCAACAGCTGGGTCCCGCGATGAGCAGTTCTTC.

The sample holds one count of this clone. The chain joins TRBV4-1 to TRBJ1-2; 12 positions agree with TRBD1. V was clipped by 2 bases and J by 8 bases; unmatched bases: 12. The CDR3 has 17 amino acids. Germline loops: CDR1 MGHRA, CDR2 YSYEKL. The CDR3 is CASSQTGTGGFAYGYTF. CDR3 bases: TGCGCCAGCAGCCAAACCGGGACAGGGGGCTTTGCGTACGGCTACACCTTC.

The chain recombines TRBV3-1 (or the pseudogene TRBV3-2) with TRBJ2-7; 9 bases line up with TRBD2. The CDR3 covers 15 residues. Germline lookup yields CDR1 LGHDT and CDR2 YNNKEL (reference sequence). V trimming: 4 bases; J trimming: 7 bases; junction bases outside the gene matches: 11. The CDR3 DNA sequence: TGTGCCAGCAGCCCAGACCGAGCGGGGGGTTGGGAGCAGTACTTC. This gives the protein CASSPDRAGGWEQYF.

The chain employs TRBV25-1 and TRBJ1-3; D gene ambiguous. This CDR3 region has 17 residues. Trimming pared 2 bases from V and 10 bases from J, leaving 24 bases between. The V gene's germline CDR1 is MGHDK and CDR2 SYGVNS. The CDR3 is CASSEPPPSGSVDTIYF. Here the CDR3 DNA reads TGTGCCAGCAGTGAACCTCCACCGAGCGGGTCTGTTGATACCATATATTTT. Combining the CDR3 with reference TRBV25-1 and TRBJ1-3 gives the whole variable domain EADIYQTPRYLVIGTGKKITLECSQTMGHDKMYWYQQDPGMELHLIHYSYGVNSTEKGDLSSESTVSRIRTEHFPLTLESARPSHTSQYLCASSEPPPSGSVDTIYFGEGSWLTVV.

The V and J genes are TRBV10-3 and TRBJ2-2, with a weak D call TRBD2 (5 bases). The CDR3 runs 11 residues. V dropped 8 bases and J dropped 7 bases, with 8 bases sitting between them. Germline lookup yields CDR1 ENHRY and CDR2 SYGVKD. CDR3 in DNA: TGTGCCATCCTCGGGGACGGGGAGCTGTTTTTT. The encoded protein is CAILGDGELFF.

In this sample, this clone turned up a few times. The genes are TRBV6-5 and TRBJ2-1; D remains ambiguous. This CDR3 is 12 amino acids long. Per the germline V gene, CDR1 is MNHEY and CDR2 is SVGAGI. V lost 5 bases, J lost 10 bases, and 12 bases lay in between. The CDR3 loop is CASSPDPGEQFF. CDR3 coding DNA: TGTGCCAGCAGTCCCGACCCCGGGGAGCAGTTCTTC.

The CDR3 coding sequence is TGTGCCAGCAGCTTCCCGACTAGCCATGAGCAGTTCTTC. Residues: CASSFPTSHEQFF. The chain carries TRBV5-4 and TRBJ2-1, with 7 nucleotides matching TRBD2. The CDR3 consists of 13 residues. Per the germline V gene, CDR1 is SGHNT and CDR2 is YYREEE (reference sequence). The ends lost 2 bases at V and 8 bases at J; junction bases unmatched: 4.

This clone has only a few counts. The chain links TRBV6-5 to TRBJ1-3; D call uncertain. Trimming cost V 0 bases and J 0 bases, with 9 bases left between them. The length of the CDR3 is 16 residues. The V gene's germline CDR1 is MNHEY and CDR2 SVGAGI. Here the CDR3 DNA reads TGTGCCAGCAGTTACTCGGCAGGCTTCTCTGGAAACACCATATATTTT. It translates to CASSYSAGFSGNTIYF.

V and J are TRBV6-1 and TRBJ2-5; D may be TRBD1 (5 bases). The V gene's germline CDR1 is MNHNS and CDR2 SASEGT. V lost 2 bases and J lost 3, with 7 bases in between. This CDR3 is built from 13 residues. The chain's CDR3 is CASSESTEETQYF. CDR3 nucleotide sequence: TGTGCCAGCAGTGAATCGACAGAAGAGACCCAGTACTTC.

The chain joins TRBV2 to TRBJ1-5; maybe TRBD1 (6 bases). This CDR3 spans 13 amino acids. V was pared by 7 bases and J by 4 bases, with 11 bases between. Germline V CDR1 and CDR2: SNHLY, FYNNEI. CDR3 sequence reads: CASNGGGNQPQHF. As DNA, the CDR3 is TGTGCCAGCAATGGGGGCGGAAATCAGCCCCAGCATTTT.

This chain uses TRBV12-3 or TRBV12-4 with TRBJ2-5, with 7 positions matching TRBD1. This CDR3 is 12 amino acids long. The V gene end was trimmed by 5 bases and the J gene end by 7 bases; junction bases not matched to a gene: 4. The CDR3 loop reads CASSGQAGTQYF. CDR3 bases: TGTGCCAGCAGTGGACAGGCTGGGACCCAGTACTTC.

V usage is TRBV7-9 and J usage is TRBJ1-6, with a possible D match to TRBD1 (5 bases). V was pared by 5 bases and J by 11 bases, with 13 bases between. Germline values: CDR1 SEHNR, CDR2 FQNEAQ (reference sequence). The CDR3 spans 13 residues. The CDR3 DNA reads TGTGCCAGCAGCGAGTTAACAGGTACACCCCTCCACTTT. Translated, it gives CASSELTGTPLHF.

The chain has TRBV28 and TRBJ1-5, with TRBD1 matching over 8 bases. V gave up 4 bases and J gave up 0 bases; unmatched junction bases: 8. The germline V gene encodes CDR1 MDHEN and CDR2 SYDVKM. This CDR3 has 17 residues. The CDR3, as DNA: TGTGCCAGCAGTTCCGAAATACAGGGGGTTAGCAATCAGCCCCAGCATTTT. It is translated as CASSSEIQGVSNQPQHF.

The chain links TRBV27 to TRBJ2-5; TRBD2 agrees at 9 bases. Looked up from germline, CDR1 is MNHEY and CDR2 is SMNVEV (reference sequence). The CDR3 consists of 15 residues. J gave up 2 bases and V 5 bases, and 6 bases lay outside the gene matches. The CDR3 bases are TGTGCCAGCAGTACAGCGGGGGGCTTTCAAGAGACCCAGTACTTC. This gives the protein CASSTAGGFQETQYF.

Comment on this clone: At one end, the junction sequence differs from germline, possibly due to a read error. The chain employs TRBV30 and TRBJ2-5; 13 bases are shared with TRBD2. Germline CDR1 and CDR2: GTSNPN and SVGIG (reference sequence). The CDR3 runs 13 residues. The CDR3 region has the DNA TGTGCCTGGAAGCGGACTAGCGGGGGCTCTCCGAACTTC. Protein sequence: CAWKRTSGGSPNF.

The chain employs TRBV11-2 and TRBJ1-4; D not resolved. V was clipped by 5 bases and J by 0 bases, with 7 bases between them. This CDR3 spans 14 amino acids. CDR1 SGHAT and CDR2 FQNNGV come from the germline V gene. The DNA for the CDR3 is TGTGCCAGCAGCCCATTTGCAACTAATGAAAAACTGTTTTTT. This sequence encodes CASSPFATNEKLFF.

The J gene is TRBJ2-3, the V gene TRBV24-1; 7 nucleotides match TRBD1. CDR1 is KGHDR, CDR2 SFDVKD, per germline. The junction had 20 bases not matched to a gene; V was cut back by 5 bases and J by 1 base. The CDR3 spans 20 residues. The DNA for the CDR3 is TGTGCCACCAGTGGCCCCTTGAGGGGACAGCCCTATTCCCGCACAGATACGCAGTATTTT. Its protein product is CATSGPLRGQPYSRTDTQYF.

The genes are TRBV14 and TRBJ2-1; D unresolved. CDR1 SGHDN and CDR2 FVKESK come from the germline V gene. This CDR3 has 14 residues. V shed 4 bases and J shed 8 bases, with 15 bases lying between them. This chain's CDR3 is CASSLVRLGDEQFF. The DNA for the CDR3 is TGTGCCAGCAGCCTTGTCCGCCTGGGCGATGAGCAGTTCTTC.

This rearrangement joins TRBV28 to TRBJ1-1, with 9 nucleotides matching TRBD1. V dropped 5 bases and J dropped 0; count of bases not matched to a gene: 10. CDR1 is MDHEN, CDR2 SYDVKM, per germline. This CDR3 contains 17 residues. The CDR3 sequence is CASSPRGQGVMNTEAFF. The CDR3 coding sequence is TGTGCCAGCAGTCCGAGGGGACAGGGAGTAATGAACACTGAAGCTTTCTTT. Filled out from reference TRBV28 and TRBJ1-1, the complete variable domain reads DVKVTQSSRYLVKRTGEKVFLECVQDMDHENMFWYRQDPGLGLRLIYFSYDVKMKEKGDIPEGYSVSREKKERFSLILESASTNQTSMYLCASSPRGQGVMNTEAFFGQGTRLTVV.

V is TRBV6-6 and J is TRBJ1-2; D is unresolved. The CDR3 extends over 15 amino acids. The germline V and J ends were trimmed by 8 bases and 7 bases, with 23 bases remaining between them. Germline V gene data show CDR1 as MNHNY and CDR2 as SVGAGI (reference sequence). DNA for the CDR3: TGTGCCAGCCGAACCTCGGGCCGGGAGGATGGTGGCTACACCTTC. As protein: CASRTSGREDGGYTF.

The rearrangement uses TRBV9 and TRBJ2-1; D perhaps matches TRBD2 (6 bases). Trimming cost V 0 bases and J 0 bases, with 10 bases left between them. The CDR3 runs 16 residues. Looked up from germline, CDR1 is SGDLS and CDR2 is YYNGEE. The chain's CDR3 is CASSVGVADSYNEQFF. CDR3 nucleotide sequence: TGTGCCAGCAGCGTAGGGGTAGCGGACTCCTACAATGAGCAGTTCTTC.

The chain couples TRBV11-3 to TRBJ2-1; 7 nucleotides match TRBD2. Losses at the gene ends were 1 base for V and 4 bases for J; bases not matched to a gene: 7. Per the germline V gene, CDR1 is SGHNT and CDR2 is YENEEA. The CDR3 totals 16 residues. This chain's CDR3 is CASSLGSGALYNEQFF. The CDR3, as DNA: TGTGCCAGCAGCTTAGGAAGCGGGGCCCTTTACAATGAGCAGTTCTTC.

This clone appeared once. CDR3 coding DNA: TGTGCCAGCAGTTTAACGCGACAGGGCTCTCAGCCCCAGCATTTT. Translating gives CASSLTRQGSQPQHF. The V call is TRBV28, the J call TRBJ1-5, with 7 bases aligning to TRBD1. The CDR3 extends over 15 amino acids. Germline CDR1 reads MDHEN; CDR2 reads SYDVKM. The J segment lost 6 bases and the V segment lost 2 bases, leaving 7 bases of the junction unmatched.

This clone appeared a few times. The rearrangement joins TRBV2 to TRBJ1-2; D gene ambiguous. Germline V gene data show CDR1 as SNHLY and CDR2 as FYNNEI. The V gene lost 5 bases and the J gene lost 0 bases, with 7 bases spanning the gap. This CDR3 has 13 residues. DNA of the CDR3: TGTGCCAGCAGTTACACATCTAACTATGGCTACACCTTC. Translated, it gives CASSYTSNYGYTF.

This chain uses TRBV11-3 with TRBJ2-7, with D possibly matching TRBD1 (6 bases). Trimming removed 7 bases at V and 2 bases at J, with 15 bases between. Germline CDR1 and CDR2: SGHNT and YENEEA. The CDR3 consists of 14 residues. The CDR3: CASTSRQVPYEQYF. The CDR3 region has the DNA TGTGCCAGCACCTCCCGACAGGTGCCCTACGAGCAGTACTTC.

The rearrangement links TRBV19 to TRBJ2-2; TRBD1 might be the D (5 bases). Germline V gives CDR1 LNHDA, CDR2 SQIVND (reference sequence). This CDR3 has 15 residues. With 3 bases removed from V and 6 bases from J, the gap between germline ends came to 14 bases. CDR3 nucleotides: TGTGCCAGTAGTATGGGCTTAGGGGTTGCCGGGGAGCTGTTTTTT. This sequence encodes CASSMGLGVAGELFF. The entire variable domain, with the rest obtained from reference TRBV19 and TRBJ2-2, is as follows: DGGITQSPKYLFRKEGQNVTLSCEQNLNHDAMYWYRQDPGQGLRLIYYSQIVNDFQKGDIAEGYSVSREKKESFPLTVTSAQKNPTAFYLCASSMGLGVAGELFFGEGSRLTVL.